The sequence of this TCR beta chain was determined in a study of blood T cell repertoires in COVID-19. Study overall: Nucleic acid was either cDNA or gDNA, and it came from T cells, B-cell-depleted T cells, or PBMCs.

Per the original data handling: Estimated nucleated cell counts came from reference gene primer amplification. Profiling relied on immunoSEQ multiplex PCR, and the TCRdb table lists in-frame clones only, not all of them. The DNA was the basis for D and trimming; V, J and clone size are from that table. Found here are hundreds of thousands of clones, around 91% of them singletons; the top ten hold 1.5% to 2%. In terms of age and location, participants ranged from about 18 to 95 years and lived in about 25 US areas. This CDR3 region has 17 residues. Germline V lookup: CDR1 SGHVS, CDR2 FQNEAQ. With 4 bases clipped from V and 7 bases from J, the junction kept 9 bases outside the gene matches.

The J gene is TRBJ2-1, the V gene TRBV7-8, with 14 nucleotides matching TRBD2. The source is a woman between 18 and 29 years old with acute COVID-19. The sample consisted of PBMCs or T cells enriched from blood (not recorded which). CDR3 protein: CASSSSPGTSGRNEQFF. The CDR3 coding sequence is TGTGCCAGCAGCTCGAGTCCGGGGACTAGCGGGAGAAATGAGCAGTTCTTC.